This T cell receptor (beta chain) was identified during a study of CD8 T cells in ankylosing spondylitis. This clonotype showed up many times. This CDR3 comprises 14 residues. Losses at the gene ends were 3 bases for V and 0 bases for J; bases not matched to a gene: 2. CDR1 and CDR2 (germline): SGHRS, YFSETQ. TCRdb reanalysed the 5' RACE reads using MiXCR and keeps one entry per CDR3 protein. Of roughly 240,000 distinct CDR3 sequences listed, around 8% are singletons. The receptor was derived from a female donor with ankylosing spondylitis or in good health (not recorded which). Material for sequencing was blood, either unsorted or a sorted T cell fraction (not recorded which). V and J are TRBV5-1 and TRBJ1-1; 7 nucleotides match TRBD1. CDR3 sequence (DNA): TGCGCCAGCAGCTCACAGGGGATGAACACTGAAGCTTTCTTT. This codes for CASSSQGMNTEAFF.